This record concerns one T cell receptor beta chain sequence. In germline, CDR1 is LGHDT, CDR2 YNNKEL (reference sequence). The CDR3 runs to 19 residues. V lost 3 bases, J lost 1 base, and 11 bases stayed unmatched. The data belong to a study of blood T cell repertoires in COVID-19. The table came from immunoSEQ multiplex PCR; TCRdb's copy has only in-frame clones and leaves some out. The sample shows 250,000 to 350,000 clones, just under 90% of them seen only once. Sequenced: peripheral blood. The receptor was derived from a woman aged 50 to 60 with COVID-19, enrolled during active disease. The chain has TRBV3-1 (or the pseudogene TRBV3-2) and TRBJ2-7, with TRBD2 matching 14 bases. In DNA, the CDR3 is TGTGCCAGCAGCCACCTCCAAGGACTAGCGGGAGGCTCTTCCTACGAGCAGTACTTC. It yields the protein CASSHLQGLAGGSSYEQYF.